Listed below are T cell receptor beta chains from one sample, sequenced in a study of shared clonotypes between healthy human individuals. TCRdb keeps only in-frame clones here, not all; method: immunoSEQ multiplex PCR. The sample consists of under 1,100,000 clones, 75% of them appearing once. Sequenced input: memory CD4+ T cells sorted from blood. The source is a man aged 18-30 years in good health. Each CDR3 is given with its conserved first and last residue. Size is stated for part of the rows, as once, few or many counts, or as a class when the clone is expanded.

>once|TRBV28|TRBJ2-7
CASSKATGSSYEQYF
>.|TRBV5-1|TRBJ2-7
CASSPTGGYEQYF
>.|TRBV30|TRBJ1-5
CAWSTGHQPQHF
>.|TRBV11-2|TRBJ1-5
CASSLERGGNQPQHF
>.|TRBV18|TRBJ2-4
CASSPMGQGSGNIQYF
>.|TRBV29-1|TRBJ1-1
CSVVVNTEAFF
>.|TRBV6-6|TRBJ1-1
CASSQSGTGSATEAFF
>.|TRBV28|TRBJ2-7
CASTFRGPSYEQYF
>few|TRBV4-1|TRBJ2-5
CASSQQANRGKETQYF
>.|TRBV30|TRBJ1-2
CAWRLRQMGSYGYTF
>.|TRBV13|TRBJ1-3
CASRRTGGLGNTIYF
>.|TRBV28|TRBJ2-1
CASTPAGGGDEQFF
>.|TRBV2|TRBJ2-1
CASSEELAGGNEQFF
>.|TRBV7-2|TRBJ2-1
CASSPRLAGARNEQFF
>.|TRBV6-5|TRBJ2-7
CASSRTSAYEQYF
>once|TRBV9|TRBJ1-5
CASSVGQSGQPQHF
>.|TRBV6-6|TRBJ2-1
CASTQTSPNEQFF
>few|TRBV19|TRBJ1-1
CASSNAAGSTEAFF
>.|TRBV4-1|TRBJ2-7
CASSLGTQLYEQYF
>.|TRBV16|TRBJ1-5
CASSRGGASNQPQHF
>.|TRBV27|TRBJ2-7
CASSLSNDGTYEQYF
>.|TRBV5-1|TRBJ2-2
CASSLQPGQASNTGELFF
>.|TRBV5-4|TRBJ2-1
CASSLGDPTYNEQFF